This T cell receptor (beta chain) was obtained from a study of CD8 T cells in Susac syndrome. RNA was extracted with the RNeasy kit, and a quantity of roughly 0.5 to 1 ug was reverse transcribed using random hexamers. TCRdb re-called the immunoSEQ multiplex PCR reads through MiXCR, storing one row per CDR3 protein. The profile shows under 70,000 distinct CDR3 sequences, over 85% of them singletons. High-throughput TCR beta sequencing covered peripheral CD8+ and CD4+ T cells. Controls were healthy donors chosen to match patients in age and sex. Looked up from germline, CDR1 is MNHEY and CDR2 is SVGEGT. V was pared by 6 bases and J by 2 bases, with 10 bases between. CDR3 length equals 13 residues.

This TCR was recovered from a human donor in good health. The rearrangement links TRBV6-2 or TRBV6-3 to TRBJ1-1, with D possibly being TRBD1 (6 bases). Sequencing was performed on CD8+ T cells from PBMCs. This CDR3 reads CASREDSNTEAFF. CDR3 DNA: TGTGCCAGCAGGGAGGACAGCAACACTGAAGCTTTCTTT.